The 30 T cell receptor beta chains below were found in one sample sequenced in a study of T cell responses to AZD1222 COVID-19 vaccine. Here immunoSEQ multiplex PCR was the method, and the copy in TCRdb shows in-frame clones only, minus some. The sample shows roughly 140,000 clones, about 90% of them seen only once. The material sequenced was peripheral blood, taken on day 0 of AZD1222 vaccination. The origin of the receptors is an adult in good health.

On this clone: Additional DNA sequences in this sample encode the identical CDR3. The rearrangement uses TRBV19 and TRBJ1-1; D is possibly TRBD1 (6 bases). V was trimmed by 5 bases and J by 5 bases, leaving 12 bases between them. The CDR3 is made up of 13 amino acids. CDR1 is LNHDA, CDR2 SQIVND, per germline (reference sequence). In DNA, the CDR3 is TGTGCCAGTAGTGGAACAGGGTGGACTGAAGCTTTCTTT. It yields the protein CASSGTGWTEAFF.

This chain links TRBV5-1 with TRBJ2-7; D possibly corresponds to TRBD2 (6 bases). The CDR3 length is 14 residues. V was pared by 6 bases and J by 9 bases, with 22 bases between. CDR1 is SGHRS and CDR2 is YFSETQ in the germline V gene. DNA for the CDR3: TGCGCCAGCACCCCTACCGCAGGAGGGCTCGGGCAGTACTTC. Its protein product is CASTPTAGGLGQYF.

The rearrangement uses TRBV24-1 and TRBJ2-5; D remains ambiguous. CDR1 is KGHDR and CDR2 is SFDVKD in the germline V gene. V was clipped by 3 bases and J by 1 base, with 11 bases between them. The CDR3 contains 15 residues. The CDR3 DNA sequence: TGTGCCACCAGTGATCCCCAAGGGATCCAAGAGACCCAGTACTTC. Its translation is CATSDPQGIQETQYF.

In this sample, this clone turned up once. The chain has TRBV12-3 or TRBV12-4 and TRBJ2-1; D is ambiguous. V was shortened by 6 bases and J by 9 bases, with 15 bases between the two germline ends. CDR3 length equals 13 residues. The CDR3 is CASRPGRLPEQFF. CDR3 sequence (DNA): TGTGCCAGCAGGCCGGGTCGGCTTCCTGAGCAGTTCTTC.

The V gene is TRBV7-8, the J gene TRBJ1-3; a possible D gene is TRBD1 (6 bases). The ends were cut back, 3 bases at V and 8 bases at J, with 17 bases in the middle. CDR3 length equals 15 residues. Germline-derived CDR1 and CDR2 are SGHVS and FQNEAQ. The CDR3: CASSFSRGLVDTIYF. The CDR3 DNA sequence: TGTGCCAGCAGCTTTTCTCGGGGGCTGGTGGACACCATATATTTT.

V and J are TRBV5-5 and TRBJ1-2, with D possibly TRBD1 on 5 matching bases. V shed 6 bases and J shed 0 bases, with 15 bases lying between them. This CDR3 region has 15 residues. Germline CDR1 reads SGHKS; CDR2 reads YYEKEE (reference sequence). The CDR3 nucleotides read TGTGCCAGCACCCCAAACGGGGCTTCTAACTATGGCTACACCTTC. Translated, it gives CASTPNGASNYGYTF.

The chain has TRBV9 and TRBJ2-5; 8 bases match TRBD2. The CDR3 runs to 15 residues. Germline-derived CDR1 and CDR2 are SGDLS and YYNGEE. J gave up 5 bases and V 6 bases, and 12 bases lay outside the gene matches. As DNA, the CDR3 is TGTGCCAGCACCGAACAAGCGGGAGAGAGGGAGACCCAGTACTTC. It is translated as CASTEQAGERETQYF.

This rearrangement joins TRBV7-6 to TRBJ1-1; D remains unclear. CDR1 is SGHVS, CDR2 FNYEAQ, per germline. V gave up 1 base and J gave up 0 bases, with 12 bases separating them. The CDR3 contains 16 residues. In nucleotides, the CDR3 is TGTGCCAGCAGCTTAGGCTCAAGAGGATTGAACACTGAAGCTTTCTTT. Translation: CASSLGSRGLNTEAFF.

This clone was detected only once. J is TRBJ2-1 and V is TRBV29-1; D may be TRBD1 or TRBD2 (6 bases each). The CDR3 has 15 residues. Trimming shortened V by 6 bases and J by 0 bases, and 15 bases separated the two germline ends. Germline-derived CDR1 and CDR2 are SQVTM and ANQGSEA. The CDR3 nucleotides read TGCAGCGTCCCGGGGGCAGATTTCTCCTACAATGAGCAGTTCTTC. Protein sequence: CSVPGADFSYNEQFF.

This chain joins TRBV19 and TRBJ1-1; D is uncertain. Trimming took 7 bases from V and 3 from J, leaving 6 bases between them. There are 11 residues in the CDR3. Germline values: CDR1 LNHDA, CDR2 SQIVND (reference sequence). CDR3 DNA sequence: TGTGCCAGTACCGCGTACACTGAAGCTTTCTTT. Protein product: CASTAYTEAFF. Together with reference TRBV19 and TRBJ1-1, the CDR3 gives the full variable domain: DGGITQSPKYLFRKEGQNVTLSCEQNLNHDAMYWYRQDPGQGLRLIYYSQIVNDFQKGDIAEGYSVSREKKESFPLTVTSAQKNPTAFYLCASTAYTEAFFGQGTRLTVV.

The V gene is TRBV7-3, the J gene TRBJ1-6, with TRBD1 matching 9 bases. The CDR3 has 14 amino acids. Per the germline V gene, CDR1 is SGHTA and CDR2 is FQGTGA. The trim removed 5 bases at V and 6 bases at J, leaving 2 bases unmatched. CDR3 coding DNA: TGTGCCAGCAGCAAGACAGGGGGTAATTCACCCCTCCACTTT. This translates into CASSKTGGNSPLHF.

The chain couples TRBV19 to TRBJ2-2, with D maybe TRBD2 (6 bases). Germline loops: CDR1 LNHDA, CDR2 SQIVND (reference sequence). With 6 bases removed from V and 1 base from J, the gap between germline ends came to 12 bases. The CDR3 is 15 amino acids. The DNA for the CDR3 is TGTGCCAGTAGGCTAGGGCGGGGGAACACCGGGGAGCTGTTTTTT. Translation gives CASRLGRGNTGELFF.

This clone was counted between two and nine times. The V call is TRBV18, the J call TRBJ2-7; weak D call: TRBD2 (6 bases). The CDR3 loop spans 16 amino acids. CDR1 is KGHSH, CDR2 LQKENI, per germline. V gave up 0 bases and J gave up 7 bases, with 19 bases separating them. CDR3 coding DNA: TGTGCCAGCTCACCACCGGTGAGGACTACCCTCGGAGAGCAGTACTTC. Protein sequence: CASSPPVRTTLGEQYF.

The chain employs TRBV7-8 and TRBJ2-3; 9 nucleotides match TRBD1. CDR3 length equals 15 residues. The germline V gene encodes CDR1 SGHVS and CDR2 FQNEAQ. The V gene end was trimmed by 4 bases and the J gene end by 6 bases; junction bases not matched to a gene: 8. CDR3 nucleotides: TGTGCCAGCAGCTCCGACAGGGGGATCGGGGATACGCAGTATTTT. The encoded protein is CASSSDRGIGDTQYF. Looking up the rest from reference TRBV7-8 and TRBJ2-3 gives the full variable domain: GAGVSQSPRYKVAKRGQDVALRCDPISGHVSLFWYQQALGQGPEFLTYFQNEAQLDKSGLPSDRFFAERPEGSVSTLKIQRTQQEDSAVYLCASSSDRGIGDTQYFGPGTRLTVL.

The genes are TRBV5-1 and TRBJ2-7; 10 bases fit TRBD2. Trimming took 0 bases from V and 5 from J; bases not matched to a gene: 8. CDR1 and CDR2 (germline): SGHRS, YFSETQ. The CDR3 is 16 residues long. As DNA, the CDR3 is TGCGCCAGCAGCTTGGCTGGGCTAGCGGGAGTCCACGAGCAGTACTTC. The encoded protein is CASSLAGLAGVHEQYF.

As DNA, the CDR3 is TGTGCCAGCAGGCCCCGAGAGTGGACTGAAGCTTTCTTT. Its translation: CASRPREWTEAFF. The V gene is TRBV12-3 or TRBV12-4, the J gene TRBJ1-1; D gene ambiguous. This CDR3 contains 13 residues. V was trimmed by 6 bases and J by 5 bases, leaving 13 bases between them.

The chain couples TRBV6-2 or TRBV6-3 to TRBJ2-1; D not certain. Germline V gene lookup returns CDR1 MNHEY and CDR2 SVGEGT. Between the trimmed V and J ends, which lost 5 bases and 6 bases, there was a span of 14 bases. The CDR3 contains 14 residues. CDR3: CASSPPSTLNEQFF. CDR3 DNA sequence: TGTGCCAGCAGTCCCCCGTCCACTCTCAATGAGCAGTTCTTC.

The rearrangement links TRBV6-5 to TRBJ1-3; tentative D call: TRBD1 (6 bases). Trimming left V 4 bases short and J 1 base short, with 11 bases between. The CDR3 contains 15 residues. Per germline, CDR1 MNHEY and CDR2 SVGAGI. This chain's CDR3 is CASSSYRVSGNTIYF. The CDR3 DNA follows: TGTGCCAGCAGTTCCTACAGGGTATCTGGAAACACCATATATTTT.

The chain employs TRBV3-1 (or the pseudogene TRBV3-2) and TRBJ2-1, with D unclear. The V end was cut by 1 base, the J end by 4 bases, with 11 bases between. This CDR3 is built from 15 residues. CDR1 and CDR2 (germline): LGHDT, YNNKEL (reference sequence). CDR3 DNA: TGTGCCAGCAGCCAAGTGGTGGGTTCTTACAATGAGCAGTTCTTC. Its translation is CASSQVVGSYNEQFF.

The chain has TRBV5-1 and TRBJ2-7; the D is unclear. The V end was cut by 1 base, the J end by 2 bases, with 16 bases between. CDR3 length: 16 residues. The V gene's germline CDR1 is SGHRS and CDR2 YFSETQ. The CDR3 loop reads CASSLRLWAVPYEQYF. CDR3 in DNA: TGCGCCAGCAGCTTGAGGTTGTGGGCAGTCCCCTACGAGCAGTACTTC.

The chain is built from TRBV6-2 or TRBV6-3 and TRBJ1-4, with D perhaps matching TRBD1 (5 bases). V was shortened by 2 bases and J by 6 bases, with 13 bases between the two germline ends. Germline CDR1 and CDR2: MNHEY and SVGEGT. This CDR3 comprises 15 residues. CDR3 nucleotide sequence: TGTGCCAGCAGTTACGCTACCGGGACCTATGAAAAACTGTTTTTT. Residues: CASSYATGTYEKLFF.

The table lists this clone with a few counts. J is TRBJ1-2 and V is TRBV7-2, with 8 bases fitting TRBD1. CDR1 is SGHTA and CDR2 is FQGNSA in the germline V gene. V lost 2 bases, J lost 2 bases, and 4 bases stayed unmatched. The CDR3 covers 15 residues. This CDR3 reads CASSLRQGHNYGYTF. DNA for the CDR3: TGTGCCAGCAGCTTAAGACAGGGGCACAACTATGGCTACACCTTC.

As regards this clone: This sample includes further DNA sequences coding for the same CDR3. CDR3 coding DNA: TGTGCCAGCAGCCAGGGGGAGACCCAGTACTTC. Protein product: CASSQGETQYF. V gene TRBV3-1 (or the pseudogene TRBV3-2) combines with J gene TRBJ2-5; D is undetermined. Germline CDR1 LGHDT, CDR2 YNNKEL (reference sequence). Deletions cut 3 bases from V and 5 bases from J, with 4 bases between. This CDR3 has 11 amino acids.

V is TRBV6-5 and J is TRBJ2-1, with 11 nucleotides matching TRBD2. CDR1 and CDR2 (germline): MNHEY, SVGAGI. The CDR3 covers 16 residues. V gave up 0 bases and J gave up 9 bases; unmatched junction bases: 7. For the CDR3, the DNA is TGTGCCAGCAGTTACTCGCCTAGCGGGAGGCCAGGTGAGCAGTTCTTC. It is translated as CASSYSPSGRPGEQFF.

The chain carries TRBV3-1 (or the pseudogene TRBV3-2) and TRBJ2-5; a weak D match, TRBD2 (5 bases). Looked up from germline, CDR1 is LGHDT and CDR2 is YNNKEL (reference sequence). CDR3 length: 16 residues. Between the trimmed V and J ends, which lost 0 bases and 4 bases, there was a span of 15 bases. DNA for the CDR3: TGTGCCAGCAGCCAAGATTTGGCTCCCCGGGGAGAGACCCAGTACTTC. As protein: CASSQDLAPRGETQYF.

The V call is TRBV6-6, the J call TRBJ1-5; D unclear. CDR1 and CDR2 from the germline V gene are MNHNY and SVGAGI (reference sequence). CDR3 size: 14 residues. The germline V and J ends were trimmed by 0 bases and 6 bases, with 9 bases remaining between them. The CDR3 coding sequence is TGTGCCAGCAGTTACTCGAGAGACATTCAGCCCCAGCATTTT. Protein sequence: CASSYSRDIQPQHF.

In its sample, this clone was seen a few times. The chain combines TRBV7-9 with TRBJ1-2; 8 bases are a match to TRBD1. Trimming removed 5 bases from V and 3 bases from J; junction bases left unmatched: 14. This CDR3 comprises 17 residues. CDR1 and CDR2 (germline): SEHNR, FQNEAQ (reference sequence). The CDR3 loop reads CASSPPFTGGRDYGYTF. The CDR3 DNA is TGTGCCAGCAGCCCTCCTTTCACAGGGGGACGGGACTATGGCTACACCTTC.

The V call is TRBV9, the J call TRBJ1-1, with D possibly TRBD1 on 5 matching bases. The CDR3 length is 14 residues. Germline V gene data show CDR1 as SGDLS and CDR2 as YYNGEE. Trimming stripped 4 bases from V and 1 base from J, with 11 bases between. CDR3 loop: CASSTRGGNTEAFF. The CDR3 bases are TGTGCCAGCAGCACCCGGGGGGGGAACACTGAAGCTTTCTTT.

The gene calls are TRBV12-3 or TRBV12-4 and TRBJ2-2; D uncertain. The CDR3 totals 12 residues. The V end was cut by 7 bases, the J end by 6 bases, with 9 bases between. The CDR3, as DNA: TGTGCCAGCACCCCTAATCCCGGGGAGCTGTTTTTT. As protein: CASTPNPGELFF.

J is TRBJ1-6 and V is TRBV9; 8 positions agree with TRBD1. Germline loops: CDR1 SGDLS, CDR2 YYNGEE. This CDR3 contains 15 residues. Trimming took 0 bases from V and 6 from J; bases not matched to a gene: 2. Written as DNA, the CDR3 is TGTGCCAGCAGCGTAGCGACAGGGGTTAATTCACCCCTCCACTTT. This translates into CASSVATGVNSPLHF.